Shown below are 10 T cell receptor beta chains from a single sample sequenced in a study of blood T cell repertoires in COVID-19. Clones were sequenced by immunoSEQ multiplex PCR, and TCRdb holds only the in-frame ones, with some missing. The sample carries tens of thousands of clones, more than 60% recorded once. Sequencing was done on a sample of peripheral blood. These receptors came from a woman of 80 years or more with active or convalescent COVID-19.

The chain recombines TRBV9 with TRBJ2-3, with 8 bases that match TRBD1. The junction had 4 bases not matched to a gene; V was cut back by 0 bases and J by 4 bases. The CDR3 is 15 amino acids. Germline V lookup: CDR1 SGDLS, CDR2 YYNGEE. The CDR3 DNA reads as TGTGCCAGCAGCGTAGGGACAGGGTGGGCAGATACGCAGTATTTT. It is translated as CASSVGTGWADTQYF.

V gene TRBV5-1 combines with J gene TRBJ1-1, with D tentatively TRBD1 (6 bases). The CDR3 totals 16 residues. Looked up from germline, CDR1 is SGHRS and CDR2 is YFSETQ. Trimming removed 4 bases at V and 1 base at J, with 17 bases between. As DNA, the CDR3 is TGCGCCAGCAGCGCAGGGGCCCCACCTTCGAACACTGAAGCTTTCTTT. Its translation: CASSAGAPPSNTEAFF.

The chain has TRBV27 and TRBJ1-1; D may be TRBD1 (6 bases). The V end lost 4 bases, the J end lost 4 bases, and 19 bases lay between the germline ends. The CDR3 runs 16 residues. CDR1 and CDR2 (germline): MNHEY, SMNVEV (reference sequence). In DNA form, the CDR3 reads TGTGCCAGCAGTTGGTTTGGGGGGGCCCATGTCACTGAAGCTTTCTTT. Its translation: CASSWFGGAHVTEAFF.

The chain uses TRBV6-2 or TRBV6-3 and TRBJ2-3; tentatively, D is TRBD2 (5 bases). Between the trimmed V and J ends, which lost 0 bases and 2 bases, there was a span of 15 bases. Germline values: CDR1 MNHEY, CDR2 SVGEGT. The CDR3 is 17 amino acids. The CDR3 nucleotides are TGTGCCAGCAGTTACTCGATAGGAGCGGACTCCACAGATACGCAGTATTTT. Its translation: CASSYSIGADSTDTQYF.

This clone was seen a few times. The chain carries TRBV2 and TRBJ1-4; 7 nucleotides agree with TRBD1. The CDR3 is made up of 14 amino acids. The V gene end was trimmed by 6 bases and the J gene end by 4 bases; junction bases not matched to a gene: 5. Germline CDR1 and CDR2: SNHLY and FYNNEI. The CDR3 nucleotides read TGTGCCAGCAGAGGGGACAGAAGTAATGAAAAACTGTTTTTT. Protein: CASRGDRSNEKLFF.

This chain connects TRBV7-9 to TRBJ1-6; D may be TRBD1 (5 bases). Germline-derived CDR1 and CDR2 are SEHNR and FQNEAQ (reference sequence). Trimming pared 1 base from V and 7 bases from J, leaving 14 bases between. The CDR3 contains 16 residues. The CDR3 protein is CASSLVGQGWNSPLHF. Here the CDR3 DNA reads TGTGCCAGCAGCTTAGTTGGCCAGGGTTGGAATTCACCCCTCCACTTT.

V usage is TRBV3-1 (or the pseudogene TRBV3-2) and J usage is TRBJ1-5; the match to TRBD1 covers 10 bases. The CDR3 consists of 17 residues. The germline gives CDR1 LGHDT, CDR2 YNNKEL (reference sequence). Trimming removed 0 bases from V and 7 bases from J; junction bases left unmatched: 9. The CDR3 loop is CASSQDSRTGGRQPQHF. The CDR3 DNA sequence: TGTGCCAGCAGCCAAGATTCACGGACAGGGGGTAGGCAGCCCCAGCATTTT.

V and J are TRBV7-9 and TRBJ1-4; TRBD1 agrees at 9 bases. This CDR3 spans 14 amino acids. The J segment lost 10 bases and the V segment lost 5 bases, leaving 8 bases of the junction unmatched. The germline V gene encodes CDR1 SEHNR and CDR2 FQNEAQ (reference sequence). Here the CDR3 reads CASSPGTGSAKLFF. The CDR3 DNA is TGTGCCAGCAGCCCCGGGACAGGGTCGGCAAAACTGTTTTTT.

This chain connects TRBV6-5 to TRBJ1-2, with a tentative D call TRBD1 (5 bases). The CDR3 contains 15 residues. The V gene's germline CDR1 is MNHEY and CDR2 SVGAGI. V lost 6 bases and J 3 bases, leaving 17 bases between the germline ends. CDR3 loop: CASSRGASGDYGYTF. The CDR3 DNA reads TGTGCCAGCAGCCGCGGGGCTTCCGGAGACTATGGCTACACCTTC.

The chain joins TRBV2 to TRBJ2-2; the D gene is possibly TRBD1 (6 bases). V was trimmed by 7 bases and J by 3 bases, leaving 15 bases between them. The CDR3 runs 15 residues. Germline V CDR1 and CDR2: SNHLY, FYNNEI. The CDR3 coding sequence is TGTGCCAGCACGTTACAGGGAACCTACACCGGGGAGCTGTTTTTT. This translates into CASTLQGTYTGELFF. Together with reference TRBV2 and TRBJ2-2, the CDR3 gives the full variable domain: EPEVTQTPSHQVTQMGQEVILRCVPISNHLYFYWYRQILGQKVEFLVSFYNNEISEKSEIFDDQFSVERPDGSNFTLKIRSTKLEDSAMYFCASTLQGTYTGELFFGEGSRLTVL.